These 32 T cell receptor beta chains share one sample of origin, sequenced in a study of T cell responses to AZD1222 COVID-19 vaccine. Profiling relied on immunoSEQ multiplex PCR, and the TCRdb table lists in-frame clones only, not all of them. The table records some 150,000 clones, around nine tenths of them present only once. The source material was peripheral blood, sampled on day 0 of AZD1222 vaccination. Every receptor here comes from an adult in good health.

The V and J genes are TRBV7-2 and TRBJ2-7; 8 bases match TRBD2. Trimming removed 4 bases from V and 1 base from J; junction bases left unmatched: 9. This CDR3 is 16 amino acids long. Germline assignment: CDR1 SGHTA and CDR2 FQGNSA. Here the CDR3 DNA reads TGTGCCAGCAGCTGGCCACCGGGGGGGGCTTCCTACGAGCAGTACTTC. This codes for CASSWPPGGASYEQYF.

The chain combines TRBV2 with TRBJ2-5; the D call may be TRBD1 or TRBD2 (5 bases each). The V and J ends lost 2 bases and 5 bases respectively, with 15 bases between them. Germline values: CDR1 SNHLY, CDR2 FYNNEI. The CDR3 contains 15 residues. The CDR3 protein is CASSEWGSERETQYF. Here the CDR3 DNA reads TGTGCCAGCAGTGAATGGGGGTCGGAACGGGAGACCCAGTACTTC.

The chain recombines TRBV2 with TRBJ2-3; D uncertain. Trimming stripped 6 bases from V and 2 bases from J, with 3 bases between. The CDR3 is 11 residues long. Per germline, CDR1 SNHLY and CDR2 FYNNEI. The CDR3 spells CASSFTDTQYF. CDR3 nucleotide sequence: TGTGCCAGCAGCTTCACAGATACGCAGTATTTT.

The chain joins TRBV2 to TRBJ2-1; TRBD1 matches 7 bases. This CDR3 has 13 residues. Germline CDR1 and CDR2: SNHLY and FYNNEI. V shed 7 bases, J shed 4 bases, and the junction held 4 bases outside the gene matches. The CDR3 DNA reads as TGTGCCAGCACCCGGGACAGTTACAATGAGCAGTTCTTC. It specifies CASTRDSYNEQFF.

This clone was recorded only once. The CDR3 region is CASSLGVAGDWGETQYF. The CDR3 nucleotides are TGTGCCAGCAGCTTAGGAGTGGCGGGAGATTGGGGAGAGACCCAGTACTTC. The chain links TRBV7-9 to TRBJ2-5; 7 bases line up with TRBD2. This CDR3 is 17 amino acids long. Looked up from germline, CDR1 is SEHNR and CDR2 is FQNEAQ (reference sequence). V gave up 1 base and J gave up 4 bases; unmatched junction bases: 12.

The V call is TRBV4-1, the J call TRBJ2-1; 8 bases match TRBD2. The CDR3 runs 18 residues. Germline assignment: CDR1 MGHRA and CDR2 YSYEKL. Losses at the gene ends were 1 base for V and 0 bases for J; bases not matched to a gene: 8. The CDR3 DNA sequence: TGCGCCAGCAGCCAAGGGGCTCTAGCGGGTAGCTCCTACAATGAGCAGTTCTTC. Its protein is CASSQGALAGSSYNEQFF.

Concerning this clone: Other DNA sequences in the sample encode the same CDR3. This chain uses TRBV5-1 with TRBJ2-7; 8 nucleotides agree with TRBD1. The germline V gene has CDR1 SGHRS and CDR2 YFSETQ. V lost 2 bases and J lost 2; bases outside the gene matches: 3. This CDR3 is 14 amino acids long. The CDR3 bases are TGCGCCAGCAGCTTCGGACAGGGACCCTACGAGCAGTACTTC. Protein: CASSFGQGPYEQYF.

The chain is built from TRBV5-4 and TRBJ1-2; perhaps TRBD1 as D (5 bases). The V gene's germline CDR1 is SGHNT and CDR2 YYREEE (reference sequence). V was trimmed by 2 bases and J by 6 bases, leaving 17 bases between them. The length of the CDR3 is 15 residues. CDR3 in DNA: TGTGCCAGCAGCTTTGACAGTGTATACGCCAATGGCTACACCTTC. Translating gives CASSFDSVYANGYTF.

The V gene is TRBV5-1, the J gene TRBJ2-3; 10 nucleotides match TRBD2. CDR1 is SGHRS, CDR2 YFSETQ, per germline. This CDR3 has 16 residues. After removal of 6 bases from V and 0 bases from J, the junction contained 7 bases not matched to a gene. Here the CDR3 DNA reads TGCGCCAGCATTAGCGGGGGGACCCCTAGCACAGATACGCAGTATTTT. Translation: CASISGGTPSTDTQYF.

V and J are TRBV7-2 and TRBJ2-1, with D possibly TRBD2 on 5 matching bases. The CDR3 is made up of 14 amino acids. V was pared by 5 bases and J by 6 bases, with 14 bases between. Germline CDR1 and CDR2: SGHTA and FQGNSA. DNA of the CDR3: TGTGCCAGCAGCCCAGAGGGTCGTCGCAATGAGCAGTTCTTC. Its translation: CASSPEGRRNEQFF.

The V gene is TRBV5-4, the J gene TRBJ2-1; the D gene could be TRBD1 or TRBD2 (7 bases each). The V gene's germline CDR1 is SGHNT and CDR2 YYREEE (reference sequence). The CDR3 is 15 residues long. The ends were cut back, 5 bases at V and 2 bases at J, with 14 bases in the middle. The CDR3 reads CASSFRGGTYNEQFF. In DNA form, the CDR3 reads TGTGCCAGCAGTTTCAGGGGGGGAACCTACAATGAGCAGTTCTTC.

The chain couples TRBV4-2 to TRBJ2-1; D gene unclear. Trimming shortened V by 0 bases and J by 0 bases, and 12 bases separated the two germline ends. The length of the CDR3 is 17 residues. The germline CDR1 and CDR2 sequences are LGHNA and YNFKEQ. The CDR3 loop reads CASSQERRASSYNEQFF. The CDR3 DNA reads as TGTGCCAGCAGCCAAGAACGTCGTGCGAGCTCCTACAATGAGCAGTTCTTC.

CDR3 in amino acids: CASSLLPTDTQYF. CDR3 DNA sequence: TGTGCCAGCAGCCTGCTACCCACAGATACGCAGTATTTT. The chain couples TRBV7-3 to TRBJ2-3, with D unresolved. Trimming removed 5 bases from V and 2 bases from J, with 8 bases in between. The V gene's germline CDR1 is SGHTA and CDR2 FQGTGA. The CDR3 sequence is 13 residues long.

The chain employs TRBV5-1 and TRBJ1-1; 8 bases map to TRBD1. The V gene end was trimmed by 0 bases and the J gene end by 4 bases; junction bases not matched to a gene: 5. The CDR3 runs to 15 residues. Germline V gene sequence: CDR1 SGHRS, CDR2 YFSETQ. CDR3 bases: TGCGCCAGCAGCTTGGAATCAGGGGGCCTCACTGAAGCTTTCTTT. Amino acids: CASSLESGGLTEAFF.

The V and J genes are TRBV5-1 and TRBJ2-7; 7 nucleotides align to TRBD1. The CDR3 consists of 16 residues. The V segment lost 5 bases and the J segment 5 bases; nucleotides outside the gene matches: 16. CDR1 and CDR2 (germline): SGHRS, YFSETQ. CDR3 coding DNA: TGCGCCAGCAGATCTGGGACAGACAACACCCCCCACGAGCAGTACTTC. Translated, it gives CASRSGTDNTPHEQYF.

The chain has TRBV19 and TRBJ1-5, with no clear D. Trimming left V 0 bases short and J 0 bases short, with 3 bases between. Germline assignment: CDR1 LNHDA and CDR2 SQIVND (reference sequence). The length of the CDR3 is 14 residues. The CDR3 DNA reads TGTGCCAGTAGTATAGATCCTAGCAATCAGCCCCAGCATTTT. It translates to CASSIDPSNQPQHF. Supplemented by reference TRBV19 and TRBJ1-5, the full variable domain reads DGGITQSPKYLFRKEGQNVTLSCEQNLNHDAMYWYRQDPGQGLRLIYYSQIVNDFQKGDIAEGYSVSREKKESFPLTVTSAQKNPTAFYLCASSIDPSNQPQHFGDGTRLSIL.

The rearrangement uses TRBV18 and TRBJ1-4; a possible D gene is TRBD1 (5 bases). V was shortened by 3 bases and J by 6 bases, with 8 bases between the two germline ends. The germline CDR1 and CDR2 sequences are KGHSH and LQKENI. The CDR3 is made up of 13 amino acids. CDR3 protein: CASSPGQDEKLFF. The DNA for the CDR3 is TGTGCCAGCTCACCCGGACAAGATGAAAAACTGTTTTTT. Supplemented by reference TRBV18 and TRBJ1-4, the full variable domain reads NAGVMQNPRHLVRRRGQEARLRCSPMKGHSHVYWYRQLPEEGLKFMVYLQKENIIDESGMPKERFSAEFPKEGPSILRIQQVVRGDSAAYFCASSPGQDEKLFFGSGTQLSVL.

This clone was counted a single time. This chain links TRBV27 with TRBJ2-2; D not resolved. The length of the CDR3 is 13 residues. V was pared by 5 bases and J by 5 bases, with 9 bases between. Germline lookup yields CDR1 MNHEY and CDR2 SMNVEV (reference sequence). The CDR3 DNA sequence: TGTGCCAGCAGTATAGGAAGGACCGGGGAGCTGTTTTTT. This sequence encodes CASSIGRTGELFF.

J is TRBJ1-2 and V is TRBV6-5; perhaps TRBD1 as D (5 bases). The CDR3 has 13 amino acids. Germline CDR1 MNHEY, CDR2 SVGAGI. V lost 5 bases, J lost 4 bases, and 11 bases lay in between. The CDR3 DNA follows: TGTGCCAGCAGTAACCAGGGTTTCTATGGCTACACCTTC. It encodes CASSNQGFYGYTF.

J is TRBJ1-1 and V is TRBV5-1, with 7 positions matching TRBD1. CDR3 length: 16 amino acids. The V and J ends lost 0 bases and 0 bases, in that order; junction bases with no gene match: 5. Germline V gives CDR1 SGHRS, CDR2 YFSETQ. This chain's CDR3 is CASSLGQGSMNTEAFF. For the CDR3, the DNA is TGCGCCAGCAGCTTGGGACAGGGAAGCATGAACACTGAAGCTTTCTTT.

V gene TRBV28 combines with J gene TRBJ2-7; tentatively, D is TRBD1 (5 bases). The V gene's germline CDR1 is MDHEN and CDR2 SYDVKM. Trimming removed 6 bases at V and 4 bases at J, with 16 bases between. This CDR3 contains 14 residues. The CDR3 DNA reads TGTGCCAGCAGCCCCAGGGTGTTAAGGTACGAGCAGTACTTC. Residues: CASSPRVLRYEQYF.

V is TRBV6-5 and J is TRBJ1-6, with no clear D. V lost 1 base and J lost 6, with 10 bases in between. CDR1 and CDR2 from the germline V gene are MNHEY and SVGAGI. This CDR3 is 15 amino acids long. The chain's CDR3 is CASSYFTTANSPLHF. CDR3 coding DNA: TGTGCCAGCAGTTACTTTACGACCGCTAATTCACCCCTCCACTTT.

This clone showed up just once. V gene TRBV18 combines with J gene TRBJ1-2; no reliable D call. The CDR3 loop spans 18 amino acids. Germline loops: CDR1 KGHSH, CDR2 LQKENI. Trimming cost V 4 bases and J 2 bases, with 23 bases left between them. The CDR3 loop is CASSRWTPRAESNYGYTF. The CDR3 DNA follows: TGTGCCAGCTCACGATGGACCCCGAGAGCAGAATCGAACTATGGCTACACCTTC.

V gene TRBV4-2 combines with J gene TRBJ1-1; the D gene is possibly TRBD1 (5 bases). The CDR3 is 16 amino acids. Germline lookup yields CDR1 LGHNA and CDR2 YNFKEQ. The V and J ends lost 3 bases and 0 bases respectively, with 14 bases between them. In nucleotides, the CDR3 is TGTGCCAGCAGCCATTGGGACGGCCCCATGAACACTGAAGCTTTCTTT. It translates to CASSHWDGPMNTEAFF.

V usage is TRBV19 and J usage is TRBJ2-3; tentatively, D is TRBD2 (6 bases). Trimming took 5 bases from V and 0 from J, leaving 15 bases between them. The germline V gene encodes CDR1 LNHDA and CDR2 SQIVND (reference sequence). The CDR3 has 16 residues. CDR3 in DNA: TGTGCCAGTAGTTGGGGAATCGGGACTAGCACAGATACGCAGTATTTT. Translation gives CASSWGIGTSTDTQYF.

The chain recombines TRBV7-9 with TRBJ2-6, with 13 bases that match TRBD2. V dropped 5 bases and J dropped 0; count of bases not matched to a gene: 7. This CDR3 contains 19 residues. The germline V gene has CDR1 SEHNR and CDR2 FQNEAQ (reference sequence). The CDR3 region is CASSPWTSGGHSGANVLTF. As DNA, the CDR3 is TGTGCCAGCAGCCCATGGACTAGCGGGGGCCACTCTGGGGCCAACGTCCTGACTTTC. Together with reference TRBV7-9 and TRBJ2-6, the CDR3 gives the full variable domain: DTGVSQNPRHKITKRGQNVTFRCDPISEHNRLYWYRQTLGQGPEFLTYFQNEAQLEKSRLLSDRFSAERPKGSFSTLEIQRTEQGDSAMYLCASSPWTSGGHSGANVLTFGAGSRLTVL.

This clone was picked up one time. This chain uses TRBV28 with TRBJ1-6, with D hard to call. With 2 bases removed from V and 11 bases from J, the gap between germline ends came to 13 bases. The germline CDR1 and CDR2 sequences are MDHEN and SYDVKM. This CDR3 has 14 residues. CDR3 region: CASSLKGPNPPLHF. DNA for the CDR3: TGTGCCAGCAGTTTAAAAGGCCCAAATCCACCCCTCCACTTT.

V and J are TRBV27 and TRBJ1-2; the D is unclear. This CDR3 is built from 13 residues. Germline CDR1 and CDR2: MNHEY and SMNVEV (reference sequence). V gave up 8 bases and J gave up 2 bases, with 12 bases separating them. As DNA, the CDR3 is TGTGCCAGCGGATCACGGGTCAACTATGGCTACACCTTC. Residues: CASGSRVNYGYTF.

The chain uses TRBV20-1 and TRBJ2-5, with TRBD2 matching over 16 bases. The CDR3 extends over 19 amino acids. Germline trimming cut 3 bases from V and 0 bases from J; bases unmatched to any gene: 10. The germline gives CDR1 DFQATT, CDR2 SNEGSKA (reference sequence). The CDR3, as DNA: TGCAGTGCTAGTTCGGGACTAGCGGGAGGGCCTTTAAACCAAGAGACCCAGTACTTC. This translates into CSASSGLAGGPLNQETQYF.

The chain uses TRBV6-1 and TRBJ1-6; D remains ambiguous. CDR3 length: 11 amino acids. Trimming left V 2 bases short and J 14 bases short, with 7 bases between. The germline CDR1 and CDR2 sequences are MNHNS and SASEGT. The CDR3 is CASSESRALHF. The CDR3 nucleotides read TGTGCCAGCAGTGAATCAAGGGCCCTCCACTTT.

This chain connects TRBV3-1 (or the pseudogene TRBV3-2) to TRBJ2-7; TRBD1 matches at 7 bases. The germline V gene has CDR1 LGHDT and CDR2 YNNKEL (reference sequence). V lost 5 bases, J lost 5 bases, and 9 bases stayed unmatched. The CDR3 spans 14 residues. The CDR3, as DNA: TGTGCCAGCAGCAACTACGACAGGGCCCACGAGCAGTACTTC. Its translation is CASSNYDRAHEQYF.

This clone occurred once. The V and J genes are TRBV15 and TRBJ1-2, with D unclear. The germline CDR1 and CDR2 sequences are LNHNV and YYDKDF (reference sequence). The V end was cut by 0 bases, the J end by 8 bases, with 16 bases between. CDR3 length: 15 amino acids. In DNA form, the CDR3 reads TGTGCCACCAGCAGAGATTTGGTTACATCGGGGGGCTACACCTTC. This sequence encodes CATSRDLVTSGGYTF.